This TCR beta chain was recovered during a study of control samples from healthy donors and cancer patients. From germline, CDR1 is GTSNPN and CDR2 SVGIG (reference sequence). V lost 5 bases and J lost 8; bases outside the gene matches: 13. This CDR3 is 14 amino acids long. The method was immunoSEQ multiplex PCR; TCRdb's version includes in-frame clones alone and lacks a portion of them. The sample has 50,000 or so clones; roughly 94% are singletons. The source is a man in his thirties or forties in good health. The V call is TRBV30, the J call TRBJ1-2; 8 nucleotides line up with TRBD1. The sequencing input was blood. CDR3 bases: TGTGCCTGGGAATTAAGTGGGTCAGGGGGCGGCTACACCTTC. It is translated as CAWELSGSGGGYTF.